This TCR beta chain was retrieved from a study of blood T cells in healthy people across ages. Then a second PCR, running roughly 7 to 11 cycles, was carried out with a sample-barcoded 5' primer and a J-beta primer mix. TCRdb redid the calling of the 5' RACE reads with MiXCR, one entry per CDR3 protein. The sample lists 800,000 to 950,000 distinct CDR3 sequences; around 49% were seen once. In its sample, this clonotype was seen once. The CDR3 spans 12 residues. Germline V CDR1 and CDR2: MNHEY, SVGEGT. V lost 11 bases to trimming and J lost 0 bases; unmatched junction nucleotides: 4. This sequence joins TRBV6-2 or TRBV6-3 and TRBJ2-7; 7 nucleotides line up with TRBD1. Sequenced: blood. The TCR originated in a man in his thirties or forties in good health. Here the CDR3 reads CAGGQASYEQYF. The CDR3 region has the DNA TGTGCCGGTGGACAGGCCTCCTACGAGCAGTACTTC.